The 22 T cell receptor beta chains below all came from one sample that was sequenced in a study of Graves' ophthalmopathy and Graves' hyperthyroidism. The TCR beta CDR3 regions underwent amplification from RNA transcripts. The first-round RT-PCR employed HTBI primers together with the Qiagen OneStep RT-PCR kit. A multiplex PCR was then performed as the second round. Via MiXCR, TCRdb re-called the multiplex PCR reads, giving one row per CDR3 protein. Counted here are about 550,000 distinct CDR3 sequences, approximately 37% occurring once; the ten biggest clones make up approximately 4.1%. The sequenced sample was peripheral blood or thyroid tissue (not recorded which). The receptors were gathered from an adult man with Graves' hyperthyroidism.

The chain uses TRBV25-1 and TRBJ2-2; D possibly matches TRBD1 or TRBD2 (7 bases each). This CDR3 region has 17 residues. The V end lost 5 bases, the J end lost 3 bases, and 19 bases lay between the germline ends. CDR1 and CDR2 from the germline V gene are MGHDK and SYGVNS. CDR3 amino acids: CASSLPRGGPDTGELFF. The CDR3 DNA reads TGTGCCAGCAGTTTACCCAGGGGGGGGCCGGACACCGGGGAGCTGTTTTTT.

This clonotype was observed at least ten times. The chain combines TRBV7-2 with TRBJ1-2; the match to TRBD1 covers 7 bases. The CDR3 runs 14 residues. Germline lookup yields CDR1 SGHTA and CDR2 FQGNSA. Losses at the gene ends were 5 bases for V and 7 bases for J; bases not matched to a gene: 10. The CDR3 DNA follows: TGTGCCAGCAGCCCCAGGGGGGTCTCGGGTGGCTACACCTTC. Its translation is CASSPRGVSGGYTF.

This clonotype was recorded at least ten times. The chain joins TRBV19 to TRBJ1-5; 7 positions match TRBD1. Germline assignment: CDR1 LNHDA and CDR2 SQIVND (reference sequence). With V trimmed by 5 bases and J by 11 bases, 12 bases remained unmatched. CDR3 size: 14 residues. CDR3 bases: TGTGCCAGTAGTCCGCGACAGGGCGGGGTGACCCAGCATTTT. This encodes CASSPRQGGVTQHF.

At least ten counts were recorded for this clonotype. The J gene is TRBJ2-7, the V gene TRBV5-1; D is uncertain. Deletions cut 0 bases from V and 2 bases from J, with 9 bases between. This CDR3 has 14 residues. Germline V gene data show CDR1 as SGHRS and CDR2 as YFSETQ. The CDR3: CASSLAADPYEQYF. CDR3 bases: TGCGCCAGCAGCTTGGCCGCAGACCCCTACGAGCAGTACTTC.

This clonotype has a count of ten or more. The chain carries TRBV9 and TRBJ1-1, with D possibly matching TRBD1 (5 bases). The CDR3 has 13 amino acids. With 3 bases removed from V and 4 bases from J, the gap between germline ends came to 10 bases. The V gene's germline CDR1 is SGDLS and CDR2 YYNGEE. CDR3 protein: CASSDSQGTEAFF. The CDR3 bases are TGTGCCAGCAGCGACTCCCAGGGCACTGAAGCTTTCTTT. The complete variable domain, with remaining parts taken from reference TRBV9 and TRBJ1-1, reads DSGVTQTPKHLITATGQRVTLRCSPRSGDLSVYWYQQSLDQGLQFLIQYYNGEERAKGNILERFSAQQFPDLHSELNLSSLELGDSALYFCASSDSQGTEAFFGQGTRLTVV.

This clonotype was seen many times. V gene TRBV14 combines with J gene TRBJ2-3; D gene uncertain. Trimming removed 0 bases at V and 0 bases at J, with 10 bases between. The CDR3 sequence is 16 residues long. Germline V gives CDR1 SGHDN, CDR2 FVKESK. This CDR3 is CASSQEAHTSTDTQYF. For the CDR3, the DNA is TGTGCCAGCAGCCAAGAGGCCCACACTAGCACAGATACGCAGTATTTT.

This clonotype appeared many times. The chain has TRBV9 and TRBJ1-2; a possible D gene is TRBD1 (5 bases). V shed 4 bases and J shed 8 bases, with 24 bases lying between them. CDR1 is SGDLS, CDR2 YYNGEE, per germline. The CDR3 has 16 amino acids. CDR3 sequence: CASSPRDSLIARGYTF. The CDR3 region has the DNA TGTGCCAGCAGCCCGCGTGACAGCTTGATTGCCCGAGGCTACACCTTC.

A note on this clonotype: One junction end disagrees with the germline gene, perhaps due to a read error. This chain uses TRBV29-1 with TRBJ1-4; maybe TRBD1 (6 bases). The CDR3 runs to 11 residues. Per the germline V gene, CDR1 is SQVTM and CDR2 is ANQGSEA. CDR3 sequence (DNA): TGCAGCGTGACCCTCGGGGGAGGGGGTAATTTT. It translates to CSVTLGGGGNF.

As to this clonotype: The missing conserved phenylalanine or tryptophan at the end of this CDR3 makes a read error likely. No DNA is shown, since the ends of the CDR3 on it are uncertain; the CDR3 is the one TCRdb lists. The chain links TRBV7-2 to TRBJ2-5; the table's TRBD2 call for D was not verified on the DNA. Per the germline V gene, CDR1 is SGHTA and CDR2 is FQGNSA. The CDR3 totals 8 residues, both ends included. This CDR3 reads CASSEWGG.

The table lists this clonotype with many counts. The chain employs TRBV7-3 and TRBJ2-7; 11 bases match TRBD1. There are 15 residues in the CDR3. J was trimmed by 2 bases and V by 3 bases; bases with no gene match: 3. The germline V gene has CDR1 SGHTA and CDR2 FQGTGA. The CDR3 DNA reads as TGTGCCAGCAGCTTTGGACAGGGGGCCCCCTACGAGCAGTACTTC. Translation gives CASSFGQGAPYEQYF.

For this clonotype: A much larger clone lies a single base off, so this may be a read error. The chain has TRBV7-9 and TRBJ1-5; no definite D call. The CDR3 is 14 residues long. Germline lookup yields CDR1 SEHNR and CDR2 FQNEAQ (reference sequence). The CDR3 coding sequence is TGCGCCAGCAGCCAAGATGAGGGCAATCAGTCCCAGCATTTT. This codes for CASSQDEGNQSQHF.

This clonotype was counted between two and nine times. The V and J genes are TRBV6-5 and TRBJ2-2; D may be TRBD2 (5 bases). CDR3 length: 14 residues. CDR1 is MNHEY, CDR2 SVGAGI, per germline. Trimming left V 2 bases short and J 8 bases short, with 12 bases between. The chain's CDR3 is CASSYTGFGGELFF. Written as DNA, the CDR3 is TGTGCCAGCAGTTACACGGGGTTTGGTGGGGAGCTGTTTTTT.

This clonotype is medium-sized by share. V usage is TRBV20-1 and J usage is TRBJ2-7; no reliable D call. The germline V gene encodes CDR1 DFQATT and CDR2 SNEGSKA (reference sequence). The CDR3 sequence is 13 residues long. The V gene lost 5 bases and the J gene lost 0 bases, with 11 bases spanning the gap. CDR3 region: CSAVSPTSYEQYF. For the CDR3, the DNA is TGCAGTGCTGTAAGCCCAACCTCCTACGAGCAGTACTTC.

Details on this clonotype: An end of the junction does not agree with germline; a read error may underlie this. The gene calls are TRBV12-5 and TRBJ2-2; 9 nucleotides agree with TRBD1. Per the germline V gene, CDR1 is LGHNT and CDR2 is FRNRAP. The CDR3 has 15 amino acids. The CDR3, as DNA: TGTGCTAGTGGTTCGGGGACAGGGAACACCGGGGAGCCGTTTTTT. Translated, it gives CASGSGTGNTGEPFF.

Only a few counts were recorded for this clonotype. The CDR3 nucleotides are TGTGCCACCAGCAGGGATCCGGGGGTCGGAGAGACCCAGTACTTC. It specifies CATSRDPGVGETQYF. The chain combines TRBV15 with TRBJ2-5, with D maybe TRBD2 (6 bases). Per the germline V gene, CDR1 is LNHNV and CDR2 is YYDKDF (reference sequence). The CDR3 length is 15 residues. The V end lost 3 bases, the J end lost 4 bases, and 15 bases lay between the germline ends.

The J gene is TRBJ1-5, the V gene TRBV2, with 8 nucleotides matching TRBD1. The CDR3 covers 16 residues. Germline assignment: CDR1 SNHLY and CDR2 FYNNEI. V gave up 5 bases and J gave up 1 base; unmatched junction bases: 7. CDR3 amino acids: CASSLWTGLSNQPQHF. CDR3 sequence (DNA): TGTGCCAGCAGTCTCTGGACAGGGTTAAGCAATCAGCCCCAGCATTTT.

This clonotype has ten or more counts. As DNA, the CDR3 is TGTGCCAGCATGGGGGGCGCTGGGAACACTGAAGCTTTCTTT. Translated: CASMGGAGNTEAFF. The chain couples TRBV7-3 to TRBJ1-1; D might be TRBD1 (6 bases). Germline-derived CDR1 and CDR2 are SGHTA and FQGTGA. The CDR3 runs 14 residues. Trimming took 7 bases from V and 1 from J, leaving 13 bases between them.

This clonotype came up many times. The chain has TRBV6-1 and TRBJ2-5; TRBD2 agrees at 8 bases. CDR3 length: 15 amino acids. Per the germline V gene, CDR1 is MNHNS and CDR2 is SASEGT. Trimming removed 4 bases from V and 5 bases from J; junction bases left unmatched: 9. The CDR3 here is CASSGWDGGEETQYF. The CDR3 region has the DNA TGTGCCAGCAGTGGCTGGGACGGGGGGGAGGAGACCCAGTACTTC.

This clonotype was seen repeatedly, ten times or more. The CDR3 region has the DNA TGCGCCAGCAGCCGGGACAGGGAACCAGGCCCTGAAGCTTTCTTT. This translates into CASSRDREPGPEAFF. This chain joins TRBV5-1 and TRBJ1-1; 9 bases line up with TRBD1. This CDR3 region has 15 residues. The V and J ends lost 4 bases and 6 bases, in that order; junction bases with no gene match: 10. Germline-derived CDR1 and CDR2 are SGHRS and YFSETQ.

The chain joins TRBV25-1 to TRBJ1-1, with D unclear. The germline gives CDR1 MGHDK, CDR2 SYGVNS. Trimming took 4 bases from V and 1 from J, leaving 10 bases between them. The CDR3 length is 14 residues. The CDR3 sequence: CASSATRQNTEAFF. The CDR3 region has the DNA TGTGCCAGCAGTGCTACCAGACAGAACACTGAAGCTTTCTTT.

This clonotype came up a few times. V usage is TRBV19 and J usage is TRBJ1-4; D gene uncertain. The V end lost 7 bases, the J end lost 3 bases, and 12 bases lay between the germline ends. The V gene's germline CDR1 is LNHDA and CDR2 SQIVND (reference sequence). The CDR3 has 14 amino acids. CDR3 loop: CASNSALANEKLFF. The CDR3 DNA is TGTGCCAGTAATAGCGCGCTTGCTAATGAAAAACTGTTTTTT. Together with reference TRBV19 and TRBJ1-4, the CDR3 gives the full variable domain: DGGITQSPKYLFRKEGQNVTLSCEQNLNHDAMYWYRQDPGQGLRLIYYSQIVNDFQKGDIAEGYSVSREKKESFPLTVTSAQKNPTAFYLCASNSALANEKLFFGSGTQLSVL.

The CDR3 sequence is CSVEGLLRGTDTQYF. CDR3 DNA sequence: TGCAGCGTTGAAGGGCTACTAAGAGGTACAGATACGCAGTATTTT. V gene TRBV29-1 combines with J gene TRBJ2-3; D ambiguous. Germline V gene data show CDR1 as SQVTM and CDR2 as ANQGSEA. V dropped 1 base and J dropped 3 bases, with 14 bases sitting between them. This CDR3 has 15 amino acids.